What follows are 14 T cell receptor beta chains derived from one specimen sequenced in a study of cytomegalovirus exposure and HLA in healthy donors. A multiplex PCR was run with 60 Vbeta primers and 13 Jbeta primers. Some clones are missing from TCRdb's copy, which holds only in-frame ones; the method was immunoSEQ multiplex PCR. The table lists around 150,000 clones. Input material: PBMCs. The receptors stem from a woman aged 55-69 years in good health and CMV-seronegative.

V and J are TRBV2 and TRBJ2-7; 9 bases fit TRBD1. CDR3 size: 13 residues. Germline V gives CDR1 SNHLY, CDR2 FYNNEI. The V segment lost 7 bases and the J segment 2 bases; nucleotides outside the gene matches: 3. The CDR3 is CASKDRGPYEQYF. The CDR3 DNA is TGTGCCAGCAAGGACAGGGGCCCCTACGAGCAGTACTTC.

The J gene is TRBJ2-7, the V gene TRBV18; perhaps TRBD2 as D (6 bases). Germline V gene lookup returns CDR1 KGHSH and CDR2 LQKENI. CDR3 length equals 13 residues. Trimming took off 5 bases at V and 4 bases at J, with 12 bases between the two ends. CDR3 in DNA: TGTGCCAGCTCAATAGCGGCCAGGTACGAGCAGTACTTC. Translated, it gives CASSIAARYEQYF.

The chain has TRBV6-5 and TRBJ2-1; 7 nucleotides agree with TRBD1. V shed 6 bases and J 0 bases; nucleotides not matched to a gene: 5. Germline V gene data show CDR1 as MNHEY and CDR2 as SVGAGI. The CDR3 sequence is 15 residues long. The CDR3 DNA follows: TGTGCCAGCAGGTCTAACAGGGGCTCCTACAATGAGCAGTTCTTC. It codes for CASRSNRGSYNEQFF.

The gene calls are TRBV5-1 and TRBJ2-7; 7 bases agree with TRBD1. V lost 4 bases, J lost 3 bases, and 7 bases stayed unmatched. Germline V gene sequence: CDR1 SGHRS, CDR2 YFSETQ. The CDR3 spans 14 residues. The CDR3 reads CASSPDRSFYEQYF. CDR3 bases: TGCGCCAGCAGCCCGGACAGGTCCTTCTACGAGCAGTACTTC.

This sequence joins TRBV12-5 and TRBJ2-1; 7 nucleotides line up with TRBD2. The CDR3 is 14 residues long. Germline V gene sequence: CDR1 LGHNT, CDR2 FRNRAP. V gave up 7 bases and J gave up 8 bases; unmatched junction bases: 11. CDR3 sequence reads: CASADGGDKDEQFF. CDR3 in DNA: TGTGCTAGTGCCGATGGGGGGGATAAGGATGAGCAGTTCTTC.

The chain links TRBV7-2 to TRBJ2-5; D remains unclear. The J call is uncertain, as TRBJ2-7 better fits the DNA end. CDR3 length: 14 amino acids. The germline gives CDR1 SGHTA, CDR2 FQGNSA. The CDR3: CASSLDSGSYEQYF. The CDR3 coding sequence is TGTGCCAGCAGCTTAGACAGTGGATCCTACGAGCAGTACTTC.

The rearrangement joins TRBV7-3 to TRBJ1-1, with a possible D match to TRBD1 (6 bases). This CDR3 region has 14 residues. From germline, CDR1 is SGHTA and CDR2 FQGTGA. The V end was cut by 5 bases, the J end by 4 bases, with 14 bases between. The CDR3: CASSVWDTRTEAFF. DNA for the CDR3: TGTGCCAGCAGCGTCTGGGACACCCGCACTGAAGCTTTCTTT.

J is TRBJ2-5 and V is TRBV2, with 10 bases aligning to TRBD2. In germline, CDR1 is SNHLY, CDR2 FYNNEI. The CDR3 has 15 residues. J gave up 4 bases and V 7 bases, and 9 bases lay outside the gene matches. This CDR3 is CASNVLAGGPETQYF. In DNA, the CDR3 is TGTGCCAGCAACGTGTTAGCGGGGGGCCCAGAGACCCAGTACTTC.

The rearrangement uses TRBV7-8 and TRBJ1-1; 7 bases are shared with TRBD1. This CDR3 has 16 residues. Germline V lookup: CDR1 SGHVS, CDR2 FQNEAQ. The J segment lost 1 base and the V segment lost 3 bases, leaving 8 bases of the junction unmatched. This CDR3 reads CASSFRAGGKNTEAFF. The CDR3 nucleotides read TGTGCCAGCAGCTTTCGGGCAGGGGGTAAGAACACTGAAGCTTTCTTT.

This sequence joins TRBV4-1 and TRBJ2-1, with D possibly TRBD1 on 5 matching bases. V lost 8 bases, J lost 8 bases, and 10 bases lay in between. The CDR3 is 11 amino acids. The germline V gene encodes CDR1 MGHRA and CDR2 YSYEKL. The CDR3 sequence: CASAIRDEQFF. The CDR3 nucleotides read TGCGCCAGCGCCATCAGGGATGAGCAGTTCTTC.

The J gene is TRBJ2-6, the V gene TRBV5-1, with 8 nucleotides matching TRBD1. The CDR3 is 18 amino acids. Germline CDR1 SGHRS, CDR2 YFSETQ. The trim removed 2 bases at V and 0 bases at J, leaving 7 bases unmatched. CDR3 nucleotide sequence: TGCGCCAGCAGCTTCCTGACAGGGGACAACTCTGGGGCCAACGTCCTGACTTTC. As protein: CASSFLTGDNSGANVLTF.

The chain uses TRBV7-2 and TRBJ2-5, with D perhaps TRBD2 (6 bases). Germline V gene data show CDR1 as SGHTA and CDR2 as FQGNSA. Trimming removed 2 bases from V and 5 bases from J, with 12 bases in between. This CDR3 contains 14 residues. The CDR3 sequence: CASSLTSRGETQYF. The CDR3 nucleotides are TGTGCCAGCAGCTTAACATCCCGGGGGGAGACCCAGTACTTC.

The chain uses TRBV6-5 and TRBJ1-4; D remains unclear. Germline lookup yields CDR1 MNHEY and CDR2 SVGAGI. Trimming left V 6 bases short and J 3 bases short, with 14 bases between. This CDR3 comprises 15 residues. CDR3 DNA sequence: TGTGCCAGCAGCCGATTCCGGGAGCCTAATGAAAAACTGTTTTTT. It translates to CASSRFREPNEKLFF.

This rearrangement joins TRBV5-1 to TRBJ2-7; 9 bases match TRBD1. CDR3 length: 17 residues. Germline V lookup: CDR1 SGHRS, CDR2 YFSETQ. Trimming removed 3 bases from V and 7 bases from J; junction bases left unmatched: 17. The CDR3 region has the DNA TGCGCCAGCAGCTCCTCGAGTGGCACAGGGGGCTTTCGGGAGCAGTACTTC. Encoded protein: CASSSSSGTGGFREQYF.